The sequence of this T cell receptor (beta chain) was determined in a study of post-analysis software for immune sequencing data. Turning to the study itself: Several disease courses (relapsing-remitting, secondary progressive and progressive-relapsing) of multiple sclerosis were included.

Libraries were made from TCR beta cDNA, and they carried unique molecular identifiers. TCRdb itself ran the PCR reads through MiXCR, one entry per CDR3 protein. This sample has approximately 570,000 distinct CDR3 sequences, with 44% found just once. In regard to this clonotype: No antigen is known for it.

Germline V gene sequence: CDR1 SEHNR, CDR2 FQNEAQ (reference sequence). The CDR3 sequence is 14 residues long. The V end lost 3 bases, the J end lost 3 bases, and 9 bases lay between the germline ends. Study findings and constraints: Analysis by F measure revealed that same-batch samples clustered strongly together. TRBV segments more frequent in patients than in controls numbered several and included TRBV5-6, TRBV5-1 and TRBV20-1. Relative to controls, patients with multiple sclerosis showed significantly lower normalized Chao1 diversity.

The source is a girl aged 10-17 years with multiple sclerosis. The source material was blood. The chain uses TRBV7-9 and TRBJ2-1; D is unclear. The CDR3 region has the DNA TGTGCCAGCAGCTTGCCACAGAGCTACAATGAGCAGTTCTTC. It encodes CASSLPQSYNEQFF.